These T cell receptor beta chains were read from a single sample in a study of molecular identifiers for immune sequencing clone quantification. MiXCR, run by TCRdb on the PCR reads, gives a single entry per CDR3 protein. The table lists 60,000 to 70,000 distinct CDR3 sequences, around 18% of them singletons, with around 1.4% in the top ten. The specimen sequenced was naive CD8+ T cells from blood, with Jurkat cell RNA spiked in. The receptors originated from a human donor in good health. Some libraries in this study had Jurkat cell RNA spiked in. CDR3s include the opening cysteine and the closing phenylalanine or tryptophan. Fields, in order: V gene, D gene, clone size, J gene, CDR3 DNA, CDR3 protein. A D gene is named only where the DNA matches it firmly. Size is stated for part of the rows, as once, few or many counts, or as a class when the clone is expanded.

TRBV11-2	-	many	TRBJ2-5	TGTGCCAGCAGCTTAGTCTTGGAGGACCAAGAGACCCAGTACTTC	CASSLVLEDQETQYF
TRBV28	-	-	TRBJ2-7	TGTGTCTGGGGGAGGGGGCCCGAGCAGTACTTC	CVWGRGPEQYF
TRBV28	TRBD2	many	TRBJ2-7	TGTGCCAGCAGTTATTGGCTAGCGGGAAAGGATGACGAGCAGTACTTC	CASSYWLAGKDDEQYF
TRBV7-9	-	many	TRBJ2-2	TGTGCCAGCAGGCACGGGACTCACACCGGGGAGCTGTTTTTT	CASRHGTHTGELFF
TRBV10-3	TRBD1	many	TRBJ1-2	TGTGCCATCAATCCCCTGGACAGGGTTGACGGCTACACCTTC	CAINPLDRVDGYTF
TRBV20-1	TRBD1	many	TRBJ1-6	TGCAGTGCTAGAGACACAGGGGGCTTTAATTCACCCCTCCACTTT	CSARDTGGFNSPLHF
TRBV6-2/TRBV6-3	-	many	TRBJ1-4	TGTGCCAGCAGCCGGCGACCGATTGCAACTAATGAAAAACTGTTTTTT	CASSRRPIATNEKLFF
TRBV13	-	few	TRBJ2-5	TGTGCCAGCAGCTTAGGGGACCAAGAGACCCAGTACTTC	CASSLGDQETQYF
TRBV10-3	TRBD2	many	TRBJ2-3	TGTGCCATCAGCACCGCGGGACTAGCGGGAGGAATTCAAGATACGCAGTATTTT	CAISTAGLAGGIQDTQYF
TRBV30	-	many	TRBJ2-7	TGTGCCTGGAGCGTGGGAAGCTCGGGCGAGCAGTACTTC	CAWSVGSSGEQYF
TRBV25-1	-	many	TRBJ2-1	TGTGCCAGCAGTGAATATGGCGGTGGGCTAGACAATGAGCAGTTCTTC	CASSEYGGGLDNEQFF
TRBV5-6	-	-	TRBJ1-5	TGTGCCAGCAGCTTGGGCGGGAAGCCCCAGCATTTT	CASSLGGKPQHF
TRBV20-1	-	-	TRBJ2-1	TGCAGTGCTAGGGATGGAGGGACAGTCGGCAATGAGCAGTTCTTC	CSARDGGTVGNEQFF
TRBV12-2	-	-	TRBJ2-3	TGTGCAAGTCGCTTACTCCTAGCGGGTCCTCTGGCGTATTTT	CASRLLLAGPLAYF
TRBV7-2	-	-	TRBJ2-3	TGCGCCAGCAGCTTTCTAGCGAGATCAAGAACCAGCACAGATACGCAGTATTTT	CASSFLARSRTSTDTQYF
TRBV29-1	-	many	TRBJ2-7	TGCAGCGGGGGGTTTGACTCCTACGAGCAGTACTTC	CSGGFDSYEQYF
TRBV13	-	many	TRBJ1-5	TGTGCCAGCAGCTTAGGGAATCAGCCCCAGCATTTT	CASSLGNQPQHF
TRBV29-1	TRBD1	many	TRBJ2-5	TGCAGCACGATGGACAGGGGAGTTGGGTTGCAAGAGACCCAGTACTTC	CSTMDRGVGLQETQYF
TRBV5-1	-	few	TRBJ2-7	TGCGCCAGCAGCTTGGGGTTCAGCTCCTACGAGCAGTACTTC	CASSLGFSSYEQYF
TRBV7-9	-	many	TRBJ1-2	TGTGCCAGCAGCTTAGTTGAATCAGCGGAAAGTGCTGGCTACACCTTC	CASSLVESAESAGYTF
TRBV7-9	-	many	TRBJ2-7	TGTGCCAGCAGCCCCGGGTCCTCTGCCTCCTACGAGCAGTACTTC	CASSPGSSASYEQYF
TRBV7-6	-	few	TRBJ1-1	TGTGCCAGCAGCTTGGACGGGACTGAAGCTTTCTTT	CASSLDGTEAFF
TRBV9	-	many	TRBJ2-1	TGTGCCAGCAGCGCCGTTCCAATGGATTACAATGAGCAGTTCTTC	CASSAVPMDYNEQFF
TRBV10-3	-	many	TRBJ2-7	TGTGCCATCAGTACAGGGTCGGGGGTCGGCGAGCAGTACTTC	CAISTGSGVGEQYF
TRBV7-9	-	many	TRBJ2-1	TGTGCCAGCAGCCCGAAGGGTTTAGTTTCTCTGAATGAGCAGTTCTTC	CASSPKGLVSLNEQFF
TRBV3-1	-	many	TRBJ2-3	TGTGCCAGCAGCCAAGATACGTTTTCAGATACGCAGTATTTT	CASSQDTFSDTQYF
TRBV20-1	-	many	TRBJ1-1	TGCAGTAAGACAGAGCTGAACACTGAAGCTTTCTTT	CSKTELNTEAFF
TRBV20-1	TRBD2	few	TRBJ2-7	TGCAGTGCCCTAGAGCCCATTACTAGCGGACTAGACGAGCAGTACTTC	CSALEPITSGLDEQYF
TRBV29-1	TRBD1	many	TRBJ2-7	TGCAGCGTGAAGACAGGGTCCTACGAGCAGTACTTC	CSVKTGSYEQYF
TRBV12-3/TRBV12-4	-	many	TRBJ1-5	TGTGCCAGCACCTCTTTGGGTTATCAGCCCCAGCATTTT	CASTSLGYQPQHF
TRBV2	-	many	TRBJ1-1	TGTGCCAGCAGTGAATCTGCACCGATACCGGTTCCTGAAGCTTTCTTT	CASSESAPIPVPEAFF
TRBV6-6	-	many	TRBJ2-5	TGTGCCAGCAGGGGCTTGCAAGAGACCCAGTACTTC	CASRGLQETQYF
TRBV19	TRBD2	many	TRBJ2-7	TGTGCCAGTAGTATAGATGGGACTAGGGAGCTTGGCGAGCAGTACTTC	CASSIDGTRELGEQYF
TRBV6-6	-	few	TRBJ1-2	TGTGCCAGCTCAGGGTTGGACTATGGCTACACCTTC	CASSGLDYGYTF
TRBV3-1	-	many	TRBJ2-2	TGTGCCAGCAGCCAAGCCCGGGGCCTATACACCGGGGAGCTGTTTTTT	CASSQARGLYTGELFF
TRBV9	-	few	TRBJ2-5	TGTGCCAGCAGCGATCCCAGGGCGGAAGAGACCCAGTACTTC	CASSDPRAEETQYF
TRBV18	-	many	TRBJ2-3	TGTGCCAGCTCACCCCTCCCCGTCGGCACAGATACGCAGTATTTT	CASSPLPVGTDTQYF